This TCR beta chain stems from a study of cytomegalovirus exposure and HLA in healthy donors. Study at large: A data release that came early held approximately 85 million unique TCRs from HLA-typed donors. The Caucasian-associated ancestry cluster held more than 80% of over 350 genotyped donors.

Study-wide results and caveats: Cytomegalovirus association was assigned to 150 to 200 TCR beta chains.

This CDR3 has 15 residues. Germline CDR1 and CDR2: LNHDA and SQIVND (reference sequence). J was trimmed by 4 bases and V by 4 bases; bases with no gene match: 6. Primers for the PCR totalled 60 Vbeta and 13 Jbeta. Libraries were prepared by immunoSEQ multiplex PCR; TCRdb keeps only in-frame clonotypes and omits some of them. This table has about 100,000 clones, about 80% appearing once. As regards this clone: Its antigen is not identified.

The chain combines TRBV19 with TRBJ2-7, with 11 bases that match TRBD1. This clonotype was obtained from a man aged 35 to 55 in good health and CMV-seronegative. The sequenced sample was PBMCs. The CDR3 DNA follows: TGTGCCAGTAGTAGCAGGACAGGGGGCGCGTACGAGCAGTACTTC. Translating it yields CASSSRTGGAYEQYF.